This T cell receptor beta chain was profiled in a study of cytomegalovirus exposure and HLA in healthy donors. Study details: Out of about 170 million T cells, an earlier analysis found 117 million unique TCR beta sequences in total.

To note about this clone: Its specificity is not known.

The PCR was carried out with 60 Vbeta primers and 13 Jbeta primers. This table comes from immunoSEQ multiplex PCR, and its TCRdb copy is limited to in-frame clones, with some not included. The data show about 140,000 clones, about 70% seen once. Study-wide results and caveats: According to the study, some 160 TCR beta chains were cytomegalovirus-associated.

V lost 0 bases to trimming and J lost 8 bases, with 10 bases between them. CDR1 is MNHNS and CDR2 is SASEGT in the germline V gene. This CDR3 is 13 amino acids long. The sample consisted of PBMCs. The chain recombines TRBV6-1 with TRBJ1-2, with D perhaps TRBD1 (5 bases). The source is a middle-aged woman in good health and CMV-seronegative. CDR3 region: CASSEAQGWGYTF. The CDR3 nucleotides read TGTGCCAGCAGTGAAGCTCAGGGCTGGGGCTACACCTTC.